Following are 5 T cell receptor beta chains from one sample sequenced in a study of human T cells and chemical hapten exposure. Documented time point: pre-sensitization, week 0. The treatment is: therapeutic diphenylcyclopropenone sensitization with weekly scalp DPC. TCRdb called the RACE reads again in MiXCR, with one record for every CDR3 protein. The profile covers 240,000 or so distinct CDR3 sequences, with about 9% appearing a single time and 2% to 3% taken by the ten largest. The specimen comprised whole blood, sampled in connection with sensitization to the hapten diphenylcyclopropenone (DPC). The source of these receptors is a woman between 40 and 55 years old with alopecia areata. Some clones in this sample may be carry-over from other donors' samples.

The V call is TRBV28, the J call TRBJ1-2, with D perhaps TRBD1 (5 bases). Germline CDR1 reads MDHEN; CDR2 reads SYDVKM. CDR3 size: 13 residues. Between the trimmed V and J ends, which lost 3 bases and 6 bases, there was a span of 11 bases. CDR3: CASSLSGGDGYTF. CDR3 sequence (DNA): TGTGCCAGCAGTTTGTCCGGGGGGGATGGCTACACCTTC.

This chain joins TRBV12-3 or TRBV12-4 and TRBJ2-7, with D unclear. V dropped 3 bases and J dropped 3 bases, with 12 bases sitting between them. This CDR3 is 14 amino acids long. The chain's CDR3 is CASSFDDGDYEQYF. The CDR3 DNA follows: TGTGCCAGCAGTTTTGATGACGGAGACTACGAGCAGTACTTC.

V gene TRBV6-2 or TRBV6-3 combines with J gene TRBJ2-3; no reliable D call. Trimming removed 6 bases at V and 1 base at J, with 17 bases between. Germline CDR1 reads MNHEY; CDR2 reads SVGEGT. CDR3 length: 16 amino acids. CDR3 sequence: CASSRQGAAGTDTQYF. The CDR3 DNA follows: TGTGCCAGCAGCCGCCAAGGAGCCGCCGGCACAGATACGCAGTATTTT.

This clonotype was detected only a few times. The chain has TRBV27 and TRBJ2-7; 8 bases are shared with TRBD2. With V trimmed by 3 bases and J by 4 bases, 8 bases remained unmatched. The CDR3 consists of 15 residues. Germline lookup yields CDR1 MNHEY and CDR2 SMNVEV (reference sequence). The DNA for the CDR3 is TGTGCCAGCAGTTTTGGGCCTAGCGGGTTGTACGAGCAGTACTTC. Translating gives CASSFGPSGLYEQYF.

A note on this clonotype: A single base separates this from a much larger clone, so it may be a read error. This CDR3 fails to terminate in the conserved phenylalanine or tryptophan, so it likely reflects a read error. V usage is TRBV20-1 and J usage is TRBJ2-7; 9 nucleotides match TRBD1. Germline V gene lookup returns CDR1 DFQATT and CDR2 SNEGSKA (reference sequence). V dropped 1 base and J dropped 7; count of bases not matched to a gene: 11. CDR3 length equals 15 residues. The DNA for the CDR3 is TGCAGTGCTAGAGCCCTCGGGACAGGGCTTTTAGAGCAGTACCTC. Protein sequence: CSARALGTGLLEQYL.